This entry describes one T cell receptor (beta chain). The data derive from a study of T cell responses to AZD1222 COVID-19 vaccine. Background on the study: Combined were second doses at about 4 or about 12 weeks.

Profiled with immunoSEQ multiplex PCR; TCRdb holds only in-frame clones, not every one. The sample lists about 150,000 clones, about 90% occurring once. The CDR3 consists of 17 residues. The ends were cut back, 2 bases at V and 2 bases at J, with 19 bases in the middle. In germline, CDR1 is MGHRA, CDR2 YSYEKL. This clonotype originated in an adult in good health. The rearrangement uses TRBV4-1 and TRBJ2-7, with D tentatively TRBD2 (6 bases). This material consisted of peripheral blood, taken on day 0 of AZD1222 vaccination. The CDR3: CASSQSQSPGLPYEQYF. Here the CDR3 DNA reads TGCGCCAGCAGCCAATCACAGTCACCGGGACTCCCCTACGAGCAGTACTTC.